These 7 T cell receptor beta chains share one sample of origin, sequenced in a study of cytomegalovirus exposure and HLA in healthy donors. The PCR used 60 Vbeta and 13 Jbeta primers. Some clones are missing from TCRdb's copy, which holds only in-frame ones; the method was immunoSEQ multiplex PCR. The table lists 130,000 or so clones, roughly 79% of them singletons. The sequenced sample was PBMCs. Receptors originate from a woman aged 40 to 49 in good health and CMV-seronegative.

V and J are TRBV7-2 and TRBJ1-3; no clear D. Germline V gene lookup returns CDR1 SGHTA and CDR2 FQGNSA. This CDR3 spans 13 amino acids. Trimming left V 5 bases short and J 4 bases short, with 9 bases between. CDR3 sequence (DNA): TGTGCCAGCAGCCTTGCGCCGGGAAACACCATATATTTT. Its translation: CASSLAPGNTIYF.

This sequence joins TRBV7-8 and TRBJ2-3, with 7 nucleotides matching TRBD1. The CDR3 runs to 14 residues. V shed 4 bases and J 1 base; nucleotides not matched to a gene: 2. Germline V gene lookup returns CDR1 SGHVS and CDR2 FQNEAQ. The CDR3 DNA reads TGTGCCAGCAGCTCAGGACAGGGCACAGATACGCAGTATTTT. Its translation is CASSSGQGTDTQYF.

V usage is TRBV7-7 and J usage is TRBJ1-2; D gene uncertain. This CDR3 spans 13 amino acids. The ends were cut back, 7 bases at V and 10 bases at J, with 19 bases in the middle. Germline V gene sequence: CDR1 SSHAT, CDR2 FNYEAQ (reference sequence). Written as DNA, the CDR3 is TGTGCCAGCACCTTCGGGGTCGGTCTATCCTACACCTTC. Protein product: CASTFGVGLSYTF.

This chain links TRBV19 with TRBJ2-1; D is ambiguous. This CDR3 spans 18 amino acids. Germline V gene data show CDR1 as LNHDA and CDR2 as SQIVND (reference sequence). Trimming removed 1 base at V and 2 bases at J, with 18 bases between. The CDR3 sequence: CASSIVGHRSFAYNEQFF. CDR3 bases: TGTGCCAGTAGTATAGTTGGCCACAGATCATTTGCCTACAATGAGCAGTTCTTC.

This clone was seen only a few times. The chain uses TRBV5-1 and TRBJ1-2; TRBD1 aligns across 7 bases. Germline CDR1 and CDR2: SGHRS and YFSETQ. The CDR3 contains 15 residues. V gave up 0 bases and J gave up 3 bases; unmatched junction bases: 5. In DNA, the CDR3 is TGCGCCAGCAGCTTGGACGGGACAGCACACTATGGCTACACCTTC. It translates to CASSLDGTAHYGYTF.

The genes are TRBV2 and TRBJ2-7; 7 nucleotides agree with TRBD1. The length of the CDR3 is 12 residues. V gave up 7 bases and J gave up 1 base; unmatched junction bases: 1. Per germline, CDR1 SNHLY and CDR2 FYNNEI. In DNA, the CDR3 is TGTGCCAGCAAGGGACAGTCCTACGAGCAGTACTTC. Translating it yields CASKGQSYEQYF.

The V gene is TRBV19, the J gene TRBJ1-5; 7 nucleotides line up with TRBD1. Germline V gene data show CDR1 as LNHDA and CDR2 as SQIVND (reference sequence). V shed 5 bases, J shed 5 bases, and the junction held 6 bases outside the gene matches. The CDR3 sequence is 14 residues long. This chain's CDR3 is CASSPQTGYQPQHF. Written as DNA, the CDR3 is TGTGCCAGTAGTCCCCAGACAGGGTATCAGCCCCAGCATTTT.